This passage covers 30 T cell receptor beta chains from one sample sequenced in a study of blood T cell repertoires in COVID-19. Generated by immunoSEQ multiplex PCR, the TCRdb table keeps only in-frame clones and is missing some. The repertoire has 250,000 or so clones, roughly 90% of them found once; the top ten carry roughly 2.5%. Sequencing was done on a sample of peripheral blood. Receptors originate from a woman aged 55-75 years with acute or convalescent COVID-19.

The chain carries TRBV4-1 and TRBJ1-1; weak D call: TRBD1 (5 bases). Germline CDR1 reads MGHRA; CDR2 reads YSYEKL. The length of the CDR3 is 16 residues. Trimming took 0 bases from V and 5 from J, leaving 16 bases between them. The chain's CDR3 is CASSQEEAGRRTEAFF. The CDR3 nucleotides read TGCGCCAGCAGCCAAGAAGAGGCAGGGCGTAGAACTGAAGCTTTCTTT.

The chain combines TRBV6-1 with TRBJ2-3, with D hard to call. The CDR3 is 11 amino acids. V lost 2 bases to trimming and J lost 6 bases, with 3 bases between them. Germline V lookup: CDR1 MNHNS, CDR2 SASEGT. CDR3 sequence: CASSESDTQYF. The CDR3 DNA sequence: TGTGCCAGCAGTGAATCTGATACGCAGTATTTT.

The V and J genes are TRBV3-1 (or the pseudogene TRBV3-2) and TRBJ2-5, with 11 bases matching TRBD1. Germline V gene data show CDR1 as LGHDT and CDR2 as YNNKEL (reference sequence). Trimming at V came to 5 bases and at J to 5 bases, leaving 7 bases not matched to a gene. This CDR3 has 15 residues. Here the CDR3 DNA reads TGTGCCAGCAGCGCAGGGACAGGGGGAAAGGAGACCCAGTACTTC. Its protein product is CASSAGTGGKETQYF.

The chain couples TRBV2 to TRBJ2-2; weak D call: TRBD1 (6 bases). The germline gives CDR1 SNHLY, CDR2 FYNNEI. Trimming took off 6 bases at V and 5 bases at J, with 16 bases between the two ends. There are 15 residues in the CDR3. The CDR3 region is CASSPQGSGTGELFF. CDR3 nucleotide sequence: TGTGCCAGCAGCCCCCAGGGGTCGGGGACCGGGGAGCTGTTTTTT.

The CDR3 DNA is TGTGCCAGCAGTTCGGGACACAGTAATTCACCCCTCCACTTT. It translates to CASSSGHSNSPLHF. The chain combines TRBV3-1 (or the pseudogene TRBV3-2) with TRBJ1-6; weak D call: TRBD1 (6 bases). Germline CDR1 is LGHDT and CDR2 is YNNKEL (reference sequence). Trimming removed 6 bases from V and 6 bases from J, with 12 bases in between. This CDR3 is built from 14 residues.

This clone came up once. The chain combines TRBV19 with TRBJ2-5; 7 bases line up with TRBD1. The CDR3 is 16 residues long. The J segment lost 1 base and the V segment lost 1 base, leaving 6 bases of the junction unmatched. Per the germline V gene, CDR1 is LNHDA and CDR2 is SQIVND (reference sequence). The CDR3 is CASSIADRVGQETQYF. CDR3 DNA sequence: TGTGCCAGTAGTATAGCCGACAGGGTGGGCCAAGAGACCCAGTACTTC.

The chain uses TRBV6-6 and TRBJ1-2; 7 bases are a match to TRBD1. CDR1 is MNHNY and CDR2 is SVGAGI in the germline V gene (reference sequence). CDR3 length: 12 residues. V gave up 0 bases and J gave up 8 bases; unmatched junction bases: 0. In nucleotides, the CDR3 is TGTGCCAGCAGTTACTCGACAGGGGGCTACACCTTC. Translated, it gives CASSYSTGGYTF.

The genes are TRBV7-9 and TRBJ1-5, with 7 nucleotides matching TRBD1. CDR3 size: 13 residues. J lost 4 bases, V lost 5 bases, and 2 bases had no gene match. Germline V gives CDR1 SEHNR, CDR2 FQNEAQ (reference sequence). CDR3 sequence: CASSADRNQPQHF. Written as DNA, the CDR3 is TGTGCCAGCAGCGCGGACAGGAATCAGCCCCAGCATTTT.

The CDR3 DNA reads TGCGCCAGCAGCTTCGCGGCAGGGGGCGGGTACGAGCAGTACTTC. Encoded protein: CASSFAAGGGYEQYF. V usage is TRBV5-1 and J usage is TRBJ2-7; 8 bases align to TRBD1. The CDR3 has 15 residues. V was clipped by 2 bases and J by 4 bases; unmatched bases: 8. The germline gives CDR1 SGHRS, CDR2 YFSETQ.

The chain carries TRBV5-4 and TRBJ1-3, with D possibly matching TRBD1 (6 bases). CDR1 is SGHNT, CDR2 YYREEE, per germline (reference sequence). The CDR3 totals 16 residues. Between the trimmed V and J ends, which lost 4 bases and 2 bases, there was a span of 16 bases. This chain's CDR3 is CASSADLNRAGNTIYF. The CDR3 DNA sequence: TGTGCCAGCAGCGCTGACCTGAACAGGGCTGGAAACACCATATATTTT.

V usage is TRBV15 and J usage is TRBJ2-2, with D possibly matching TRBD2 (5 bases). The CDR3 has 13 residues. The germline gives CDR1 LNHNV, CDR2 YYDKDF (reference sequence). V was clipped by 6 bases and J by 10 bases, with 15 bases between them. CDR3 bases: TGTGCCACCAGACCCCCGGGGTCCGAGGAGCTGTTTTTT. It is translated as CATRPPGSEELFF.

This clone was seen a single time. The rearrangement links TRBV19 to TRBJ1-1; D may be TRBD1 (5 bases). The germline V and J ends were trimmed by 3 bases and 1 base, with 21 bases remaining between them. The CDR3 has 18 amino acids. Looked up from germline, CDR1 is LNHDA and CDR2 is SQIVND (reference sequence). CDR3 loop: CASSIPSPSGHQNTEAFF. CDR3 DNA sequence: TGTGCCAGTAGTATTCCATCACCATCCGGACACCAGAACACTGAAGCTTTCTTT. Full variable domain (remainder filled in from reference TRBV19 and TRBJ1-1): DGGITQSPKYLFRKEGQNVTLSCEQNLNHDAMYWYRQDPGQGLRLIYYSQIVNDFQKGDIAEGYSVSREKKESFPLTVTSAQKNPTAFYLCASSIPSPSGHQNTEAFFGQGTRLTVV.

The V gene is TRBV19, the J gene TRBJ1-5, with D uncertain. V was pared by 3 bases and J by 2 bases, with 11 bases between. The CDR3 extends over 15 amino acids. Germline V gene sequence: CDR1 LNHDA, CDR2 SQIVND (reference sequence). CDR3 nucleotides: TGTGCCAGTAGTATCGGGTCGAGTGGCAATCAGCCCCAGCATTTT. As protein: CASSIGSSGNQPQHF.

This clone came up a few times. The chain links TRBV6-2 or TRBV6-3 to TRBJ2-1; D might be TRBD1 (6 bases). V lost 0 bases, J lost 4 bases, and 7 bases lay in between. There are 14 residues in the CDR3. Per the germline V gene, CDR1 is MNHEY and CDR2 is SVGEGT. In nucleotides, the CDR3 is TGTGCCAGCAGTTACTCCGGGACATACAATGAGCAGTTCTTC. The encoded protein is CASSYSGTYNEQFF.

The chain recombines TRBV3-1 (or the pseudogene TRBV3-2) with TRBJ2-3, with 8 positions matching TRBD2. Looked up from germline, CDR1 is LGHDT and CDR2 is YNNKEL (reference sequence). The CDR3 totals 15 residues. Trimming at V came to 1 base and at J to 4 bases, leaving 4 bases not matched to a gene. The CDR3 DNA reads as TGTGCCAGCAGCCAAGGGTCGGGGGGGCCAGATACGCAGTATTTT. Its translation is CASSQGSGGPDTQYF.

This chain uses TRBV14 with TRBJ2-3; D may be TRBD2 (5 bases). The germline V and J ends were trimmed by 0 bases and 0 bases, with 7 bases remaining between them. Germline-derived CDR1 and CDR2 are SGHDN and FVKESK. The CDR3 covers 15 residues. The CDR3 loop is CASSQDGLSTDTQYF. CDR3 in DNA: TGTGCCAGCAGCCAAGATGGACTCAGCACAGATACGCAGTATTTT.

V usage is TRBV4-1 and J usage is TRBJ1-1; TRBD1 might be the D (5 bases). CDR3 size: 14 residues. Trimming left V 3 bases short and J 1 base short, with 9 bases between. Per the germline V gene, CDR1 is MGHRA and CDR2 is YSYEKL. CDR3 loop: CASSQGLTNTEAFF. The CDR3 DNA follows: TGCGCCAGCAGCCAGGGACTAACGAACACTGAAGCTTTCTTT.

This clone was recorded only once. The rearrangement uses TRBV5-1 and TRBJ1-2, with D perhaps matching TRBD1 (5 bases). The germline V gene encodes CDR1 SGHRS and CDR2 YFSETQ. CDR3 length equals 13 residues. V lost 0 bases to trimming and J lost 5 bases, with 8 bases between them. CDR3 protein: CASSLDGGYGYTF. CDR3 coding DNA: TGCGCCAGCAGCTTGGACGGGGGATATGGCTACACCTTC.

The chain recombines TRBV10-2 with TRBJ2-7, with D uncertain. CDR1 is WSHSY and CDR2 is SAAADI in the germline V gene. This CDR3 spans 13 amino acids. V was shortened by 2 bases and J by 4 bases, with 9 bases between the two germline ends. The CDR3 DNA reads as TGCGCCAGCAGTGAGAATTCTCCTTACGAGCAGTACTTC. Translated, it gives CASSENSPYEQYF.

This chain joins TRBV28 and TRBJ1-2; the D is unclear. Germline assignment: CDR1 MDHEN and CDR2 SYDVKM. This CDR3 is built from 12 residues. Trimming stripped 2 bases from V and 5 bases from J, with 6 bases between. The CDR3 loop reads CASSLLGYGYTF. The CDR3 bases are TGTGCCAGCAGTTTACTCGGTTATGGCTACACCTTC.

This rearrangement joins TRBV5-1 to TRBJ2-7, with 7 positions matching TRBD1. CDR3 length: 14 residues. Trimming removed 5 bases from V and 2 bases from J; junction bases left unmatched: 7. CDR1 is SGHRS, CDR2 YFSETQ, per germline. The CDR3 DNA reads TGCGCCAGCAGACAGGGGAAAGGGGCCTACGAGCAGTACTTC. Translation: CASRQGKGAYEQYF.

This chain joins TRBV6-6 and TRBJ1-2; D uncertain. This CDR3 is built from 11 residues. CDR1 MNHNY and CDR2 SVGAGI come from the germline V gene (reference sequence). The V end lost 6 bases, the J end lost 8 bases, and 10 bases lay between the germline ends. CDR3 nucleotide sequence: TGTGCCAGCAGCCCAAGCTACGGCTACACCTTC. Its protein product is CASSPSYGYTF.

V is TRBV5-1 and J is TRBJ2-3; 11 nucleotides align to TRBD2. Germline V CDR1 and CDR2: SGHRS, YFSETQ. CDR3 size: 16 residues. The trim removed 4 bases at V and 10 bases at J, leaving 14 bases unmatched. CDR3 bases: TGCGCCAGCAGCCTATCTCTAGCGGGGGGCCAGTTTGCGCAGTATTTT. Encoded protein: CASSLSLAGGQFAQYF.

As DNA, the CDR3 is TGCGCCAGCAGCTTGGCAGGACAGTCGGGCGGGAACACCATATATTTT. As protein: CASSLAGQSGGNTIYF. The chain has TRBV5-1 and TRBJ1-3; maybe TRBD1 (6 bases). CDR3 length equals 16 residues. V gave up 0 bases and J gave up 7 bases, with 17 bases separating them. Per germline, CDR1 SGHRS and CDR2 YFSETQ.

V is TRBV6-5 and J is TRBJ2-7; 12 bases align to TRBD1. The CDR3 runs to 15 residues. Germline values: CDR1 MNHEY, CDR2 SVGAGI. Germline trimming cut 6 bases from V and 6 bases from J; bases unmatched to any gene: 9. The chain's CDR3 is CASSPFRDRGPEQYF. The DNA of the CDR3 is TGTGCCAGCAGCCCATTCCGGGACAGGGGGCCCGAGCAGTACTTC.

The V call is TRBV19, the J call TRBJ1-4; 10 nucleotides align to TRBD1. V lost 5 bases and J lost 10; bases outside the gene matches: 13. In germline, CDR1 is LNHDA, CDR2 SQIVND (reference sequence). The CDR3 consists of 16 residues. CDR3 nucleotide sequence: TGTGCCAGTAGTCCACACGGGACAGGGGAAGCGATAAAACTGTTTTTT. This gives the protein CASSPHGTGEAIKLFF.

This CDR3 is CASSPSGLAGGSEQFF. The CDR3 DNA follows: TGTGCCAGCAGTCCTTCGGGACTAGCGGGAGGGAGTGAGCAGTTCTTC. The rearrangement joins TRBV2 to TRBJ2-1; 16 positions agree with TRBD2. The CDR3 contains 16 residues. The V gene's germline CDR1 is SNHLY and CDR2 FYNNEI. The junction had 7 bases not matched to a gene; V was cut back by 5 bases and J by 9 bases.

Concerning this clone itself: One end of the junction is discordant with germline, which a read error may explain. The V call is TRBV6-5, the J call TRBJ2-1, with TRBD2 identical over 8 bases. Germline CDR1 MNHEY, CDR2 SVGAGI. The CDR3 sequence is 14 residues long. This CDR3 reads CASRPAGRGNQQFF. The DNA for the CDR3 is TGTGCCAGCAGACCAGCCGGGAGGGGCAATCAGCAGTTCTTC.

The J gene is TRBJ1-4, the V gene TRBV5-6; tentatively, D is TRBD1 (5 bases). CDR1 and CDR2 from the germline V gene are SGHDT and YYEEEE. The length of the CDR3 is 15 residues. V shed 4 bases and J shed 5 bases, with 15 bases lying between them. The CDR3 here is CASSVRQIINEKLFF. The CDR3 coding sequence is TGTGCCAGCAGCGTGAGACAGATAATAAATGAAAAACTGTTTTTT.

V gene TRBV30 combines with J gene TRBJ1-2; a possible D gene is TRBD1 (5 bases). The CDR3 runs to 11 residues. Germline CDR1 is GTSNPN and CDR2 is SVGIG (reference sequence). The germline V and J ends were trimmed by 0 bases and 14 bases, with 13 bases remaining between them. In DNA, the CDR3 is TGTGCCTGGAGTGTTGGGGGGTATGGGACCTTC. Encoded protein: CAWSVGGYGTF.